Shown below are 22 T cell receptor beta chains from a single sample sequenced in a study of CD8+ T cells in alopecia areata. cDNA prepared by RNA extraction and subsequent reverse transcription served as the template for sequencing. Sequencing used immunoSEQ multiplex PCR; TCRdb keeps in-frame clones, though not all of them. The sample lists under 200,000 clones; approximately 60% were seen once. Treatment here: oral pan-JAK inhibitor, 5-10 mg twice daily. The specimen was CD4+ T cells sorted from blood, collected at week 24, from a patient treated with tofacitinib. These receptors all come from a human donor with alopecia areata.

V usage is TRBV30 and J usage is TRBJ2-3, with TRBD1 identical over 11 bases. The CDR3 extends over 14 amino acids. Trimming at V came to 7 bases and at J to 3 bases, leaving 6 bases not matched to a gene. Germline lookup yields CDR1 GTSNPN and CDR2 SVGIG (reference sequence). CDR3 amino acids: CAFGQGARTDTQYF. The CDR3 region has the DNA TGTGCCTTCGGACAGGGGGCTCGAACAGATACGCAGTATTTT. The full variable domain, its missing parts supplied by reference TRBV30 and TRBJ2-3, is SQTIHQWPATLVQPVGSPLSLECTVEGTSNPNLYWYRQAAGRGLQLLFYSVGIGQISSEVPQNLSASRPQDRQFILSSKKLLLSDSGFYLCAFGQGARTDTQYFGPGTRLTVL.

Written as DNA, the CDR3 is TGTGCCAGCAGCTTGCGGTTGGCCTCTTACGAGCAGTACTTC. It yields the protein CASSLRLASYEQYF. V gene TRBV5-6 combines with J gene TRBJ2-7; D uncertain. The CDR3 has 14 residues. CDR1 and CDR2 from the germline V gene are SGHDT and YYEEEE. Deletions cut 1 base from V and 4 bases from J, with 12 bases between.

The V call is TRBV2, the J call TRBJ2-5; TRBD2 matches 8 bases. V lost 9 bases to trimming and J lost 5 bases; unmatched junction nucleotides: 11. The CDR3 extends over 14 amino acids. Germline loops: CDR1 SNHLY, CDR2 FYNNEI. CDR3 loop: CASSTRGGKETQYF. Written as DNA, the CDR3 is TGTGCCAGTTCCACCCGGGGGGGCAAGGAGACCCAGTACTTC.

The chain recombines TRBV4-1 with TRBJ1-5, with 9 bases matching TRBD1. The CDR3 is made up of 17 amino acids. Germline V gene sequence: CDR1 MGHRA, CDR2 YSYEKL. V shed 0 bases and J 9 bases; nucleotides not matched to a gene: 12. The DNA of the CDR3 is TGCGCCAGCAGCCAAGAAGGCACAGGGGGCCGGGGATTGCCCCAGCATTTT. As protein: CASSQEGTGGRGLPQHF.

The V and J genes are TRBV20-1 and TRBJ2-5; D unclear. CDR3 length: 11 residues. Germline CDR1 and CDR2: DFQATT and SNEGSKA (reference sequence). Trimming removed 6 bases from V and 7 bases from J, with 12 bases in between. The CDR3 coding sequence is TGCAGTGCGGGCGCGGAAGGGACCCAGTACTTC. This encodes CSAGAEGTQYF.

DNA for the CDR3: TGTGCCAGCAGCTCTTCAGGGGGTAGCTATGGCTACACCTTC. The encoded protein is CASSSSGGSYGYTF. The genes are TRBV7-9 and TRBJ1-2, with TRBD1 matching 7 bases. Losses at the gene ends were 4 bases for V and 4 bases for J; bases not matched to a gene: 6. Per germline, CDR1 SEHNR and CDR2 FQNEAQ (reference sequence). CDR3 length equals 14 residues. The variable domain in full, completed from reference TRBV7-9 and TRBJ1-2, reads DTGVSQNPRHKITKRGQNVTFRCDPISEHNRLYWYRQTLGQGPEFLTYFQNEAQLEKSRLLSDRFSAERPKGSFSTLEIQRTEQGDSAMYLCASSSSGGSYGYTFGSGTRLTVV.

This clone occurred a few times. At the DNA level, this CDR3 is encoded by other sequences in the same sample as well. The chain carries TRBV11-2 and TRBJ2-5; D remains unclear. Germline V gives CDR1 SGHAT, CDR2 FQNNGV. V was pared by 1 base and J by 5 bases, with 2 bases between. The CDR3 is made up of 11 amino acids. The CDR3 here is CASSLGETQYF. CDR3 nucleotide sequence: TGTGCCAGCAGCTTAGGGGAGACCCAGTACTTC.

The chain has TRBV5-1 and TRBJ2-4; D call uncertain. Per germline, CDR1 SGHRS and CDR2 YFSETQ. V lost 3 bases to trimming and J lost 0 bases, with 10 bases between them. This CDR3 region has 15 residues. The CDR3 loop is CASSSDTLAKNIQYF. DNA for the CDR3: TGCGCCAGCAGCTCCGACACCCTAGCCAAAAACATTCAGTACTTC. Looking up the rest from reference TRBV5-1 and TRBJ2-4 gives the full variable domain: KAGVTQTPRYLIKTRGQQVTLSCSPISGHRSVSWYQQTPGQGLQFLFEYFSETQRNKGNFPGRFSGRQFSNSRSEMNVSTLELGDSALYLCASSSDTLAKNIQYFGAGTRLSVL.

The J gene is TRBJ1-2, the V gene TRBV29-1; a weak D match, TRBD1 (6 bases). From germline, CDR1 is SQVTM and CDR2 ANQGSEA. V shed 6 bases and J shed 4 bases, with 12 bases lying between them. CDR3 length: 12 residues. The CDR3, as DNA: TGCAGCGTGGGACACCTACTCTATGGCTACACCTTC. It codes for CSVGHLLYGYTF.

This clone was picked up one time. As DNA, the CDR3 is TGTGCCAGCATGGGGGGGGCTGTGGTGCGAGCTTTCTTT. It translates to CASMGGAVVRAFF. The chain uses TRBV2 and TRBJ1-1; maybe TRBD1 (6 bases). CDR1 is SNHLY, CDR2 FYNNEI, per germline. Trimming removed 7 bases at V and 10 bases at J, with 19 bases between. The CDR3 spans 13 residues.

The V and J genes are TRBV30 and TRBJ1-1, with D possibly being TRBD1 (5 bases). This CDR3 is built from 11 residues. CDR1 is GTSNPN, CDR2 SVGIG, per germline (reference sequence). The V and J ends lost 5 bases and 7 bases respectively, with 11 bases between them. The CDR3 nucleotides read TGTGCCTGGGGCCGGGACCGTGAAGCTTTCTTT. Translated, it gives CAWGRDREAFF.

This clone showed up just a few times. The sample holds other DNA sequences that translate to the same CDR3. The chain joins TRBV29-1 to TRBJ2-7; D possibly corresponds to TRBD2 (5 bases). V gave up 4 bases and J gave up 2 bases, with 9 bases separating them. The germline gives CDR1 SQVTM, CDR2 ANQGSEA. CDR3 length equals 12 residues. CDR3 in amino acids: CSVAGEPYEQYF. CDR3 in DNA: TGCAGCGTTGCCGGGGAACCCTACGAGCAGTACTTC.

The J gene is TRBJ2-7, the V gene TRBV9; TRBD2 might be the D (6 bases). Trimming pared 0 bases from V and 6 bases from J, leaving 19 bases between. This CDR3 is built from 16 residues. From germline, CDR1 is SGDLS and CDR2 YYNGEE. The DNA of the CDR3 is TGTGCCAGCAGCGTAGCTACGCCTAGCGTTGCTGTCGAGCAGTACTTC. It specifies CASSVATPSVAVEQYF.

This rearrangement joins TRBV4-2 to TRBJ1-2, with TRBD1 matching over 7 bases. This CDR3 has 16 residues. Germline V gene data show CDR1 as LGHNA and CDR2 as YNFKEQ. Germline trimming cut 10 bases from V and 0 bases from J; bases unmatched to any gene: 14. For the CDR3, the DNA is TGTGCCACCACCGGGACAGCACCGTGGGCTAACTATGGCTACACCTTC. Translated: CATTGTAPWANYGYTF.

This sequence joins TRBV4-1 and TRBJ2-1; 7 bases are a match to TRBD1. The CDR3 extends over 15 amino acids. V was clipped by 2 bases and J by 8 bases; unmatched bases: 9. Germline lookup yields CDR1 MGHRA and CDR2 YSYEKL. As DNA, the CDR3 is TGCGCCAGCAGCCAACCGGGACAGAAGATCTATGAGCAGTTCTTC. It specifies CASSQPGQKIYEQFF.

V is TRBV5-1 and J is TRBJ2-3; 7 bases match TRBD1. Germline values: CDR1 SGHRS, CDR2 YFSETQ. This CDR3 has 15 residues. V was clipped by 0 bases and J by 2 bases; unmatched bases: 3. The CDR3: CASSLEGAITDTQYF. The CDR3 DNA is TGCGCCAGCAGCTTGGAGGGGGCAATCACAGATACGCAGTATTTT.

J is TRBJ1-2 and V is TRBV2; TRBD1 aligns across 8 bases. The V segment lost 6 bases and the J segment 4 bases; nucleotides outside the gene matches: 10. Looked up from germline, CDR1 is SNHLY and CDR2 is FYNNEI. The CDR3 has 15 residues. CDR3 in amino acids: CASSGTGRQGYGYTF. CDR3 in DNA: TGTGCCAGCAGCGGGACAGGTCGTCAGGGCTATGGCTACACCTTC. The full variable domain, completed using reference TRBV2 and TRBJ1-2, is EPEVTQTPSHQVTQMGQEVILRCVPISNHLYFYWYRQILGQKVEFLVSFYNNEISEKSEIFDDQFSVERPDGSNFTLKIRSTKLEDSAMYFCASSGTGRQGYGYTFGSGTRLTVV.

The chain combines TRBV30 with TRBJ1-2, with D possibly being TRBD1 (6 bases). V dropped 1 base and J dropped 8 bases, with 11 bases sitting between them. Germline lookup yields CDR1 GTSNPN and CDR2 SVGIG (reference sequence). This CDR3 has 12 residues. In DNA form, the CDR3 reads TGTGCCTGGAGTGGGGGGCCGGGAGGCTACACCTTC. Translation gives CAWSGGPGGYTF. Combining the CDR3 with reference TRBV30 and TRBJ1-2 gives the whole variable domain SQTIHQWPATLVQPVGSPLSLECTVEGTSNPNLYWYRQAAGRGLQLLFYSVGIGQISSEVPQNLSASRPQDRQFILSSKKLLLSDSGFYLCAWSGGPGGYTFGSGTRLTVV.

The chain recombines TRBV30 with TRBJ1-5; D perhaps matches TRBD1 (6 bases). CDR3 length: 11 residues. Trimming stripped 8 bases from V and 6 bases from J, with 11 bases between. In germline, CDR1 is GTSNPN, CDR2 SVGIG (reference sequence). The DNA of the CDR3 is TGTGCCGGGAACAGGGTTCAGCCCCAGCATTTT. Protein: CAGNRVQPQHF. The variable domain in full, completed from reference TRBV30 and TRBJ1-5, reads SQTIHQWPATLVQPVGSPLSLECTVEGTSNPNLYWYRQAAGRGLQLLFYSVGIGQISSEVPQNLSASRPQDRQFILSSKKLLLSDSGFYLCAGNRVQPQHFGDGTRLSIL.

The gene calls are TRBV5-4 and TRBJ1-4; TRBD1 might be the D (5 bases). CDR1 and CDR2 from the germline V gene are SGHNT and YYREEE (reference sequence). CDR3 length: 14 amino acids. V was trimmed by 4 bases and J by 6 bases, leaving 13 bases between them. CDR3: CASSPEGGDEKLFF. The CDR3 nucleotides are TGTGCCAGCAGCCCGGAGGGAGGGGATGAAAAACTGTTTTTT. Full variable domain (remainder filled in from reference TRBV5-4 and TRBJ1-4): ETGVTQSPTHLIKTRGQQVTLRCSSQSGHNTVSWYQQALGQGPQFIFQYYREEENGRGNFPPRFSGLQFPNYSSELNVNALELDDSALYLCASSPEGGDEKLFFGSGTQLSVL.

The gene calls are TRBV15 and TRBJ2-5; TRBD1 is a possible D gene (5 bases). Germline V gene sequence: CDR1 LNHNV, CDR2 YYDKDF (reference sequence). V was trimmed by 0 bases and J by 7 bases, leaving 21 bases between them. The CDR3 is 17 residues long. The CDR3 sequence: CATSRDLADSASGTQYF. The CDR3 DNA sequence: TGTGCCACCAGCAGAGACTTAGCTGACAGCGCCTCCGGGACCCAGTACTTC.

As concerns this clone: Other DNA sequences in this specimen translate into the identical CDR3. V is TRBV25-1 and J is TRBJ2-5; tentatively, D is TRBD1 (7 bases). This CDR3 has 11 residues. Looked up from germline, CDR1 is MGHDK and CDR2 is SYGVNS. V lost 5 bases to trimming and J lost 7 bases, with 8 bases between them. CDR3 residues: CASSQGGTQYF. The DNA for the CDR3 is TGTGCCAGCAGTCAGGGGGGGACCCAGTACTTC.